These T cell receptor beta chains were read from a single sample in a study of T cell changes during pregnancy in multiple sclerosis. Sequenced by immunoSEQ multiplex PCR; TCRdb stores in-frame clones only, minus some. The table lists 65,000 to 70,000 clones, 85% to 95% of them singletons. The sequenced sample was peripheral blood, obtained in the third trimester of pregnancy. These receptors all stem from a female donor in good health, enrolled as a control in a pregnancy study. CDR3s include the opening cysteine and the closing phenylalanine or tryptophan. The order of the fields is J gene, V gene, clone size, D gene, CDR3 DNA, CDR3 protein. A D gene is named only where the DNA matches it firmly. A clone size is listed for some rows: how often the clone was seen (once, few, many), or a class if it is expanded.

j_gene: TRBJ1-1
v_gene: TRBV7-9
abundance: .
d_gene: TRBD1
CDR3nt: TGTGCCAGCAAAAGACAGGGGGTTTCCGACACTGAAGCTTTCTTT
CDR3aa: CASKRQGVSDTEAFF

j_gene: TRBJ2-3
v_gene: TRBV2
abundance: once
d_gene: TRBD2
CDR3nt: TGTGCCAGCAGACGTGGGACTAGCGGGGGGGCCAGTTTGACAGATACGCAGTATTTT
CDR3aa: CASRRGTSGGASLTDTQYF

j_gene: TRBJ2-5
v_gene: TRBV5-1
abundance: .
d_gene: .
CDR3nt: TGCGCCAGCCGGGGGAGAAGGGGATCAGGCGAGACCCAGTACTTC
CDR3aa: CASRGRRGSGETQYF

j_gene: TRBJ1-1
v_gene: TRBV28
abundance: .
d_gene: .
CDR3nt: TGTGCCAGCAGTCTATCCCCCGGTATGAACACTGAAGCTTTCTTT
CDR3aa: CASSLSPGMNTEAFF

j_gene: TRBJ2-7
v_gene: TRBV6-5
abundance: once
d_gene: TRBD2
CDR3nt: TGTGCCAGCAGTTACGCGGGGACTAGCGGTGCCTACGAGCAGTACTTC
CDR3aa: CASSYAGTSGAYEQYF

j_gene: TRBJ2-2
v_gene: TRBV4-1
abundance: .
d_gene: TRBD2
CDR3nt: TGCGCCAGCAGCCAAACTAGCGGGGTAACCGGGGAGCTGTTTTTT
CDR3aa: CASSQTSGVTGELFF

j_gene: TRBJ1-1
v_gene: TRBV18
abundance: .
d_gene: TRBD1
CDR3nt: TGTGCCAGCTCACCTCGGACAGGGAAAGACACTGAAGCTTTCTTT
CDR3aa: CASSPRTGKDTEAFF

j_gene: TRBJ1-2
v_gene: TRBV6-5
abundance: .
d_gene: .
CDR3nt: TGTGCCAGCAGTTACGGGCCCTATGGCTACACCTTC
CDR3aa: CASSYGPYGYTF

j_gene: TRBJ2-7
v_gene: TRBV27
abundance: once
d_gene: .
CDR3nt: TGTGCCAGCAGTTTCGGAGGGGTATACGAGCAGTACTTC
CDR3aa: CASSFGGVYEQYF

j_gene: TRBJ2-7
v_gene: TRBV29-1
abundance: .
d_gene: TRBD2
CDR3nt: TGCAGCGTCACCTCCCCGGGACTAGCGGGGTACGAGCAGTACTTC
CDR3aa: CSVTSPGLAGYEQYF

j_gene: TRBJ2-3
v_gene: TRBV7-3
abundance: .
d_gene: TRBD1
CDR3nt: TGTGCCAGCAGCTTAGGGGACAGGAGTAAAACCACAGATACGCAGTATTTT
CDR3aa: CASSLGDRSKTTDTQYF

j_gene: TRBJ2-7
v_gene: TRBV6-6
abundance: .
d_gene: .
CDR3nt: TGTGCCAGCAGCCCCGGCGGTCACGAGCAGTACTTC
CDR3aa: CASSPGGHEQYF

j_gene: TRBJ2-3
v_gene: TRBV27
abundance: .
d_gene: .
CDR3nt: TGTGCCAGCCCCCACCGGCTTGAGCGAGCGGGAGATACGCAGTATTTT
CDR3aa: CASPHRLERAGDTQYF

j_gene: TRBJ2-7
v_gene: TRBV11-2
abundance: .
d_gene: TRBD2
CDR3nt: TGTGCCAGCAGCTTAGACCTAGCGGGAGGATACGAGCAGTACTTC
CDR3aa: CASSLDLAGGYEQYF

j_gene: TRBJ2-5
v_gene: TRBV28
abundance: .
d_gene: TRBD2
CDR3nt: TGTGCCAGCAATTGGGGACTAGCGATGGAGACCCAGTACTTC
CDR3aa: CASNWGLAMETQYF

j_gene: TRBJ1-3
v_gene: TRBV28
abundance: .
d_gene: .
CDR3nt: TGTGCCAGCAGCACAGGGTATTCAGGAAACACCATATATTTT
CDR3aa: CASSTGYSGNTIYF

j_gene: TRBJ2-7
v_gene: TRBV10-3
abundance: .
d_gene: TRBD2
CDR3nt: TGTGCCATCAGGAGGACTAGCGGGAGAGCGATAGGCTACGAGCAGTACTTC
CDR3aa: CAIRRTSGRAIGYEQYF

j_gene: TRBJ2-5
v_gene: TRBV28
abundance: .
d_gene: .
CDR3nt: TGTGCCAGCAGTTTACTAGGAACGGTTCAAGAGACCCAGTACTTC
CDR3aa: CASSLLGTVQETQYF

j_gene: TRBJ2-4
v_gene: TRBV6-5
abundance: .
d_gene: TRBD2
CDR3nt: TGTGCCAGCAGTTACGGCGGGAGTAGAAACATTCAGTACTTC
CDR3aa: CASSYGGSRNIQYF

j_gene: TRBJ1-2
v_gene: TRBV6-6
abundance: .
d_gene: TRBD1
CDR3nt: TGTGCCAGCAGTTACAGACCGAGGGACAGGGGGTATGGCTACACCTTC
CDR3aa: CASSYRPRDRGYGYTF

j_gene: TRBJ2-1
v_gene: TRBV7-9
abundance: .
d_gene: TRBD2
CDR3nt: TGTGCCAGCACCCGGGGGCGGGGGGACAATGAGCAGTTCTTC
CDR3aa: CASTRGRGDNEQFF

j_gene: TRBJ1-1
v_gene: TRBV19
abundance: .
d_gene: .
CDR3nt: TGTGCCAGTAGGCGAGGAGCTGAAGCTTTCTTT
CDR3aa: CASRRGAEAFF

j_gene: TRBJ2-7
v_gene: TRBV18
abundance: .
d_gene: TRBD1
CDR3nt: TGTGCCAGCTCCAGCGACAGGGCCCACGAGCAGTACTTC
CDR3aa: CASSSDRAHEQYF

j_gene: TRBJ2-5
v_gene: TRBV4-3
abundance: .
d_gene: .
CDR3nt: TGCGCCAGCAGCCAAGGTTTAGGAGGGGCTAGTAGGGAGACCCAGTACTTC
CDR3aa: CASSQGLGGASRETQYF

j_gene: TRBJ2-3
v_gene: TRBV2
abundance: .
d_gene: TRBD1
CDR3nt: TGTGCCAGCAGCCGCCCCGGACAGGCCGATACGCAGTATTTT
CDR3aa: CASSRPGQADTQYF

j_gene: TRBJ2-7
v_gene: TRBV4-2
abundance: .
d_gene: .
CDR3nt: TGTGCCAGCAGCCGCGAGATCCGGGCCTACGAGCAGTACTTC
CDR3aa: CASSREIRAYEQYF

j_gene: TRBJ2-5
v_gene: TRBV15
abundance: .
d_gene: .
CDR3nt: TGTGCCACGTCGGGCGGCCGGGGGGCCGAATACCAAGAGACCCAGTACTTC
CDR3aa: CATSGGRGAEYQETQYF

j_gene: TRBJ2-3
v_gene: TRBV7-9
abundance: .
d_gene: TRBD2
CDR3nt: TGTGCCAGCAGTTCATTTAGCGGGGGGAGCACAGATACGCAGTATTTT
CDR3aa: CASSSFSGGSTDTQYF

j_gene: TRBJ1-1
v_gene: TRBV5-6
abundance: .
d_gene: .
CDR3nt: TGTGCCAGCAGCAGGAGGGACACTGAAGCTTTCTTT
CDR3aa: CASSRRDTEAFF

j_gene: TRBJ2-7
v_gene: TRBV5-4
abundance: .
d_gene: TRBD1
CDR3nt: TGTGCCAGCAGCCAAAGTCTCGGGACAGGGTCCTACGAGCAGTACTTC
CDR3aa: CASSQSLGTGSYEQYF

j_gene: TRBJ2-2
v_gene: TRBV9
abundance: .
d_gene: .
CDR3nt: TGTGCCAGCAGCGTATATAACACCGGGGAGCTGTTTTTT
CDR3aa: CASSVYNTGELFF

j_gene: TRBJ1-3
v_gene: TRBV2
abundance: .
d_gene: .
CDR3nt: TGTGCCAGCAGTCTCGACAGTAGCTCTGGAAACACCATATATTTT
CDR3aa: CASSLDSSSGNTIYF

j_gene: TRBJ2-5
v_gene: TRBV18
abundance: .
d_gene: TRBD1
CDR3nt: TGTGCCAGCTCCCTGAACAGGGGGTCAGAGACCCAGTACTTC
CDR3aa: CASSLNRGSETQYF

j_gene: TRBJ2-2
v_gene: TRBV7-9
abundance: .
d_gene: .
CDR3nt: TGTGCCAGCAGCTTCTCGGAGAGCACCGGGGAGCTGTTTTTT
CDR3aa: CASSFSESTGELFF

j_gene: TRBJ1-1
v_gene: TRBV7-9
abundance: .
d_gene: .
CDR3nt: TGTGCCAGCAGCTTAGCGCAGGGGACGAACACTGAAGCTTTCTTT
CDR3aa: CASSLAQGTNTEAFF

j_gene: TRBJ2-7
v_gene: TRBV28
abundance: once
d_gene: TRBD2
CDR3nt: TGTGCCAGCAGTTTAGAGAATTCCGGGACTAGCGGGACCCTCCTCCCCTACGAGCAGTACTTC
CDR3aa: CASSLENSGTSGTLLPYEQYF

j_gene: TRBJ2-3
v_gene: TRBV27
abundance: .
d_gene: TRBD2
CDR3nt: TGTGCCGCAAGGTCACTAGCGGGAGGGCCAATAGATACGCAGTATTTT
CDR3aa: CAARSLAGGPIDTQYF

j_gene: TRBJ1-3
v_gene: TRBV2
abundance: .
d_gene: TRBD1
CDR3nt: TGTGCCAGCTCGGGACAGGGGTTCTCTGGAAACACCATATATTTT
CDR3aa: CASSGQGFSGNTIYF

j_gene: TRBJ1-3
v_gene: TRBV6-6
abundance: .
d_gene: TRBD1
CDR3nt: TGTGCCAGCAGGGACAGGTCTGGAAACACCATATATTTT
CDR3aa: CASRDRSGNTIYF

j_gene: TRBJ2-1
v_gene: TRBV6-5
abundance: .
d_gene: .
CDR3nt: TGTGCCAGCAGTCGGGACTTAAGAAATGAGCAGTTCTTC
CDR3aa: CASSRDLRNEQFF